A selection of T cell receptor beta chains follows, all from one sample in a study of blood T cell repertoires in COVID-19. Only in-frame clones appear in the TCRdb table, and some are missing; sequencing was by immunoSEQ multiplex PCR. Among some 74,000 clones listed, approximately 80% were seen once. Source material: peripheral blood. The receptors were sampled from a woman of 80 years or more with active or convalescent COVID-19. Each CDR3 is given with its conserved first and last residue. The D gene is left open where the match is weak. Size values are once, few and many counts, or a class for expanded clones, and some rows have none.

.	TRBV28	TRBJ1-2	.	TGTGCCAGCAGTTTGGGGACTATCCTCCGGAACTATGGCTACACCTTC	CASSLGTILRNYGYTF
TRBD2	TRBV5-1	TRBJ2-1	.	TGCGCCAGCAGCTCGGCACACGGACTAGGTTCATACAATGAGCAGTTCTTC	CASSSAHGLGSYNEQFF
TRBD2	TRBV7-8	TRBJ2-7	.	TGTGCCAGCAGCTTAGTTTTAGGACTAGCGGGAGATAGAGAGACCTACGAGCAGTACTTC	CASSLVLGLAGDRETYEQYF
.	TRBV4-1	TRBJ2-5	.	TGCGCCAGCAGCCAAGAGATCGGGAGTAAAGAGACCCAGTACTTC	CASSQEIGSKETQYF
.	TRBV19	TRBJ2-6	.	TGTGCCAGTAAAGTTCAGTCTGGGGCCAACGTCCTGACTTTC	CASKVQSGANVLTF
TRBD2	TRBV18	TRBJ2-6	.	TGTGCCAGCTCGCCCCTAGCGGGAGGTATCTCTGGGGCCAACGTCCTGACTTTC	CASSPLAGGISGANVLTF
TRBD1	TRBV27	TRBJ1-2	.	TGTGCCAGCAGTTTACGTCCGGGACAGAACTATGGCTACACCTTC	CASSLRPGQNYGYTF
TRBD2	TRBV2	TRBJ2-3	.	TGTGCCAGCACCCCCGCGGGGGTCCCTGGTGACACGCAGTATTTT	CASTPAGVPGDTQYF
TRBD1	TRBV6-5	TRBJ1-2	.	TGTGCCAGCAGAAAAACAGGGGTCGGCTACACCTTC	CASRKTGVGYTF
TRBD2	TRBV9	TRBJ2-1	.	TGTGCCAGCAGCGTGACAACTAGCGGCCAAGGCAATGAGCAGTTCTTC	CASSVTTSGQGNEQFF
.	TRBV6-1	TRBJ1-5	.	TGTGCCAGCAGTGATGTCAGGGCCAATCAGCCCCAGCATTTT	CASSDVRANQPQHF
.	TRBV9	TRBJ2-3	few	TGTGCCAGCAGCGTAGATGGCGGACTTTTCCCAACAGATACGCAGTATTTT	CASSVDGGLFPTDTQYF
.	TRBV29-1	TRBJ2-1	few	TGCAGCGTATCGGCGGGGAACAATGAGCAGTTCTTC	CSVSAGNNEQFF
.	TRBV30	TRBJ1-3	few	TGTGCCTGGAGTGCAGGGGATGGAAACACCATATATTTT	CAWSAGDGNTIYF
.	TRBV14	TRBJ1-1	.	TGTGCCAGCAGCCCCAAGGACAGAAACACTGAAGCTTTCTTT	CASSPKDRNTEAFF
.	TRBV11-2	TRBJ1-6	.	TGTGCCACCTACGATGGCAGACTTAATTCACCCCTCCACTTT	CATYDGRLNSPLHF
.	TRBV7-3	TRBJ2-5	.	TGTGCCAGCAGCTTAAACAGCATCTTAGGTGTGACCCAGTACTTC	CASSLNSILGVTQYF
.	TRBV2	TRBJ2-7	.	TGTGCCAGCCTACAGGGTGTTACCCGCTACGAGCAGTACTTC	CASLQGVTRYEQYF
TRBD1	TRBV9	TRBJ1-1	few	TGTGCCAGCAGCGGACGACAGGGCATCGGGGACACTGAAGCTTTCTTT	CASSGRQGIGDTEAFF
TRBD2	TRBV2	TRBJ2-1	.	TGTGCCAGCAGGAGCCCTTATAGCGGGACGAACAATGAGCAGTTCTTC	CASRSPYSGTNNEQFF